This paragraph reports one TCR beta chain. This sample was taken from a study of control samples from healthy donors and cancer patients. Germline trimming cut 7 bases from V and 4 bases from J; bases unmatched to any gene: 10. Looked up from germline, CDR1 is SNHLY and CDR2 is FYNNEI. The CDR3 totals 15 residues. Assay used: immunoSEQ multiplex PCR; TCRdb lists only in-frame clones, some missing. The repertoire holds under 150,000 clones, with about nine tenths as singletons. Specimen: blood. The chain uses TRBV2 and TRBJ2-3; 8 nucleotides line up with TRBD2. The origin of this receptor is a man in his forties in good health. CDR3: CASKKTAGVADTQYF. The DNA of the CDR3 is TGTGCCAGCAAAAAAACAGCGGGGGTGGCAGATACGCAGTATTTT.